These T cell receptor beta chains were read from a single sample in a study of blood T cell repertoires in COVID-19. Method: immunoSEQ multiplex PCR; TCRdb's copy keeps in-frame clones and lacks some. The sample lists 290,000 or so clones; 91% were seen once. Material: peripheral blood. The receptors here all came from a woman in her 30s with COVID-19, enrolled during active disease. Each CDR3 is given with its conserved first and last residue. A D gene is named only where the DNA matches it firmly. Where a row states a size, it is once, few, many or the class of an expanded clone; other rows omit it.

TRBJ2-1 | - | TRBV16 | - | CASSQSGGSSYNEQFF | TGTGCCAGCAGCCAATCGGGAGGTAGTTCCTACAATGAGCAGTTCTTC
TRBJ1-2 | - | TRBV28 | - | CASSSWHGYTF | TGTGCCAGCAGTTCGTGGCATGGCTACACCTTC
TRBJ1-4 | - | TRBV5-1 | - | CASSWQGGTNEKLFF | TGCGCCAGCAGCTGGCAGGGAGGTACTAATGAAAAACTGTTTTTT
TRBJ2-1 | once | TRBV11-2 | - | CASSLAPPLNEQFF | TGTGCCAGCAGCTTAGCGCCCCCCCTAAATGAGCAGTTCTTC
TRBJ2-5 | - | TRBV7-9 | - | CASSFGFEETQYF | TGTGCCAGCAGCTTCGGGTTCGAAGAGACCCAGTACTTC
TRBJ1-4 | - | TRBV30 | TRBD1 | CAWETGGGEKLFF | TGTGCCTGGGAAACAGGGGGCGGTGAAAAACTGTTTTTT
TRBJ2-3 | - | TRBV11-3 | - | CASSQGASTDTQYF | TGTGCCAGCAGCCAAGGGGCAAGCACAGATACGCAGTATTTT
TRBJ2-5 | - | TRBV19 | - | CASRGGGNQETQYF | TGTGCCAGTAGGGGAGGGGGTAACCAAGAGACCCAGTACTTC
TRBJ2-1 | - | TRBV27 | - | CASSSSGTYNEQFF | TGTGCCAGCAGTTCCTCAGGTACCTACAATGAGCAGTTCTTC
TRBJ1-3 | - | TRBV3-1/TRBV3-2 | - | CASSQGAGAGNTIYF | TGTGCCAGCAGCCAAGGGGCAGGGGCTGGAAACACCATATATTTT
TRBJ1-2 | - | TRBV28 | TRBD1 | CATPETGGWGYTF | TGTGCCACACCCGAGACAGGGGGTTGGGGCTACACCTTC
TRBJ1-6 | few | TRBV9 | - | CASSALDSNSPLHF | TGTGCCAGCAGCGCCCTGGACAGCAATTCACCCCTCCACTTT
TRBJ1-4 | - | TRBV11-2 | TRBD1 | CASSWAGGVDEKLFF | TGTGCCAGCAGCTGGGCAGGGGGCGTCGATGAAAAACTGTTTTTT
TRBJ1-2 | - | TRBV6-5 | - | CASTSPGYTF | TGTGCCAGCACCTCCCCCGGCTACACCTTC
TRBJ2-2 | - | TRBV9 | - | CASSSQTQTGELFF | TGTGCCAGCAGCTCCCAGACTCAAACCGGGGAGCTGTTTTTT
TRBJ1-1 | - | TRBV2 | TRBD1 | CASSPRTGRGAEAFF | TGTGCCAGCAGTCCGCGGACAGGTCGTGGCGCTGAAGCTTTCTTT
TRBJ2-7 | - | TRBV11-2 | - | CASSPYSGFGEQYF | TGTGCCAGCAGCCCCTACTCAGGGTTTGGGGAGCAGTACTTC
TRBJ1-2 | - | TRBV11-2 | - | CASSLDQAGPYGYTF | TGTGCCAGCAGCTTAGATCAAGCAGGGCCCTATGGCTACACCTTC
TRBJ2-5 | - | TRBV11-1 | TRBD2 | CASSLNPGGTETQYF | TGTGCCAGCAGCTTAAACCCCGGGGGGACGGAGACCCAGTACTTC
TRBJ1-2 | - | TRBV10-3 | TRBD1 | CAISTDRINYGYTF | TGTGCCATCAGTACGGACAGGATAAACTATGGCTACACCTTC
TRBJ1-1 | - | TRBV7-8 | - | CASSLAPGFGTEAFF | TGTGCCAGCAGCTTAGCCCCGGGTTTCGGCACTGAAGCTTTCTTT
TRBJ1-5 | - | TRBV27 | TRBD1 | CASTLTGGARQPQHF | TGTGCCAGCACACTTACAGGGGGTGCACGGCAGCCCCAGCATTTT
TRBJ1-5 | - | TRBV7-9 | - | CASSLGQSQPQHF | TGTGCCAGCAGCTTGGGGCAGTCTCAGCCCCAGCATTTT
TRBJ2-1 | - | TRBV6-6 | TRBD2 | CASSLGLAVQQFF | TGTGCCAGCAGCCTAGGACTAGCGGTACAGCAGTTCTTC
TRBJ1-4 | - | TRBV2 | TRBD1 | CASSEQAGGMGEKLFF | TGTGCCAGCAGTGAACAGGCAGGGGGCATGGGAGAAAAACTGTTTTTT
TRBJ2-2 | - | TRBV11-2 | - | CASSFTNTGELFF | TGTGCCAGCAGCTTTACTAACACCGGGGAGCTGTTTTTT